This T cell receptor (beta chain) was profiled in a study of blood T cell repertoires in COVID-19. Original processing notes: Estimates of nucleated cell counts were drawn from the amplification of reference gene primers. Sequencing was performed with immunoSEQ multiplex PCR; in TCRdb, only in-frame clones are kept and a portion is missing. V and J calls and clone size are those listed in that table; D and trimming were worked out from the DNA. The sample includes tens of thousands of clones, over 70% of them seen just once. Germline assignment: CDR1 MNHEY and CDR2 SVGEGT. V lost 6 bases, J lost 2 bases, and 4 bases stayed unmatched. The CDR3 loop spans 15 amino acids.

The material sequenced was peripheral blood. This TCR came from a man at least 80 years old with acute or convalescent COVID-19. The rearrangement uses TRBV6-2 or TRBV6-3 and TRBJ1-5, with 10 bases identical to TRBD1. As DNA, the CDR3 is TGTGCCAGCAGCCACGGGACAGGGGGCAATCAGCCCCAGCATTTT. Encoded protein: CASSHGTGGNQPQHF.